A single sample gave rise to the 15 T cell receptor beta chains below, sequenced in a study of blood T cell repertoires in COVID-19. Assay: immunoSEQ multiplex PCR; the TCRdb copy retains only in-frame clones and omits some. Of about 170,000 clones listed, 80% to 95% are singletons. Sequenced material: peripheral blood. The receptors come from a man aged 30-40 years with COVID-19, enrolled during active disease.

The chain links TRBV19 to TRBJ1-2; perhaps TRBD1 as D (5 bases). Germline CDR1 and CDR2: LNHDA and SQIVND (reference sequence). V was pared by 1 base and J by 5 bases, with 8 bases between. This CDR3 contains 13 residues. DNA of the CDR3: TGTGCCAGTAGTATAGCCAGGGATTATGGCTACACCTTC. Translated, it gives CASSIARDYGYTF.

The chain couples TRBV15 to TRBJ1-6; D remains ambiguous. Looked up from germline, CDR1 is LNHNV and CDR2 is YYDKDF (reference sequence). Trimming stripped 1 base from V and 6 bases from J, with 4 bases between. CDR3 length: 13 residues. CDR3: CATSRAGNSPLHF. The CDR3 bases are TGTGCCACCAGCAGAGCGGGTAATTCACCCCTCCACTTT. Supplemented by reference TRBV15 and TRBJ1-6, the full variable domain reads DAMVIQNPRYQVTQFGKPVTLSCSQTLNHNVMYWYQQKSSQAPKLLFHYYDKDFNNEADTPDNFQSRRPNTSFCFLDIRSPGLGDTAMYLCATSRAGNSPLHFGNGTRLTVT.

The chain links TRBV12-5 to TRBJ2-3, with 9 bases matching TRBD2. The CDR3 covers 17 residues. V shed 1 base, J shed 4 bases, and the junction held 9 bases outside the gene matches. CDR1 is LGHNT, CDR2 FRNRAP, per germline. CDR3 bases: TGTGCTAGTGGTTTGGCCGAAGGGCGCGGGGGGGCAGATACGCAGTATTTT. Translation: CASGLAEGRGGADTQYF.

This chain connects TRBV2 to TRBJ2-1, with D perhaps TRBD2 (6 bases). Per germline, CDR1 SNHLY and CDR2 FYNNEI. Trimming took 7 bases from V and 7 from J, leaving 17 bases between them. The CDR3 extends over 14 amino acids. CDR3 nucleotides: TGTGCCAGCACGGAGGGTTTAGGTATGAATGAGCAGTTCTTC. It translates to CASTEGLGMNEQFF.

This clone has more than one count but fewer than ten. The chain carries TRBV5-5 and TRBJ1-3, with TRBD1 matching over 10 bases. This CDR3 has 16 amino acids. Germline V gene sequence: CDR1 SGHKS, CDR2 YYEKEE (reference sequence). Germline trimming cut 4 bases from V and 4 bases from J; bases unmatched to any gene: 8. CDR3 nucleotides: TGTGCCAGCAGCCCCCGGACAGGGGGTCTGGGAAACACCATATATTTT. Translating gives CASSPRTGGLGNTIYF.

The rearrangement joins TRBV2 to TRBJ1-2; the D gene is possibly TRBD1 (6 bases). Trimming removed 7 bases from V and 4 bases from J, with 16 bases in between. The CDR3 covers 14 residues. The germline V gene has CDR1 SNHLY and CDR2 FYNNEI. The CDR3 bases are TGTGCCAGCAAGTTGGCAGGGGAGGGCTATGGCTACACCTTC. It is translated as CASKLAGEGYGYTF.

The genes are TRBV25-1 and TRBJ1-2; 7 nucleotides line up with TRBD1. Germline values: CDR1 MGHDK, CDR2 SYGVNS. Trimming at V came to 2 bases and at J to 4 bases, leaving 7 bases not matched to a gene. This CDR3 comprises 15 residues. The CDR3 protein is CASSEGGQLLYGYTF. CDR3 in DNA: TGTGCCAGCAGTGAAGGGGGACAGTTACTCTATGGCTACACCTTC.

The V call is TRBV7-2, the J call TRBJ2-7; 12 bases are a match to TRBD2. The CDR3 extends over 15 amino acids. The V gene end was trimmed by 3 bases and the J gene end by 7 bases; junction bases not matched to a gene: 7. Germline CDR1 SGHTA, CDR2 FQGNSA. The CDR3 nucleotides are TGTGCCAGCAGCTTCGGGCTAGCGGGAGGGTTTGAGCAGTACTTC. Translation gives CASSFGLAGGFEQYF.

The chain employs TRBV24-1 and TRBJ2-1; D is perhaps TRBD1 (6 bases). The CDR3 totals 11 residues. Trimming stripped 9 bases from V and 6 bases from J, with 8 bases between. Germline-derived CDR1 and CDR2 are KGHDR and SFDVKD. CDR3 in DNA: TGTGCCACCGGACAGTCCAATGAGCAGTTCTTC. The encoded protein is CATGQSNEQFF.

This clone was seen only a few times. The genes are TRBV5-6 and TRBJ1-3; maybe TRBD1 (6 bases). Germline-derived CDR1 and CDR2 are SGHDT and YYEEEE. The CDR3 contains 15 residues. The ends were cut back, 4 bases at V and 1 base at J, with 12 bases in the middle. CDR3 residues: CASSMGQVSGNTIYF. As DNA, the CDR3 is TGTGCCAGCAGCATGGGACAAGTATCTGGAAACACCATATATTTT.

This clone came up once. DNA of the CDR3: TGTGCCAGCAGCGAGGGACTAGCGGGAGGGCCCCGCGGTGAGCAGTTCTTC. It yields the protein CASSEGLAGGPRGEQFF. This rearrangement joins TRBV7-3 to TRBJ2-1, with 16 positions matching TRBD2. This CDR3 spans 17 amino acids. The V gene's germline CDR1 is SGHTA and CDR2 FQGTGA. J was trimmed by 9 bases and V by 5 bases; bases with no gene match: 10.

The genes are TRBV30 and TRBJ1-4; a possible D gene is TRBD1 (5 bases). Germline CDR1 reads GTSNPN; CDR2 reads SVGIG (reference sequence). V was shortened by 4 bases and J by 4 bases, with 16 bases between the two germline ends. The CDR3 totals 15 residues. Written as DNA, the CDR3 is TGTGCCTGGACCCGTGCACAGGCCTTTAATGAAAAACTGTTTTTT. It encodes CAWTRAQAFNEKLFF.

This clone showed up just once. V and J are TRBV5-6 and TRBJ2-7; the match to TRBD2 covers 11 bases. V trimming: 4 bases; J trimming: 3 bases; junction bases outside the gene matches: 6. CDR1 SGHDT and CDR2 YYEEEE come from the germline V gene. The CDR3 consists of 15 residues. CDR3 sequence reads: CASSPLAGAFYEQYF. DNA for the CDR3: TGTGCCAGCAGCCCACTAGCGGGAGCTTTCTACGAGCAGTACTTC.

The CDR3 DNA reads TGTGCCAGCTCACCACCCGACAGGAGACCTAATGAAAAACTGTTTTTT. Amino acid sequence: CASSPPDRRPNEKLFF. This chain connects TRBV18 to TRBJ1-4; a weak D match, TRBD1 (6 bases). With 0 bases removed from V and 3 bases from J, the gap between germline ends came to 11 bases. Germline values: CDR1 KGHSH, CDR2 LQKENI. The CDR3 consists of 16 residues. Full variable domain (rest looked up from reference TRBV18 and TRBJ1-4): NAGVMQNPRHLVRRRGQEARLRCSPMKGHSHVYWYRQLPEEGLKFMVYLQKENIIDESGMPKERFSAEFPKEGPSILRIQQVVRGDSAAYFCASSPPDRRPNEKLFFGSGTQLSVL.

This clone has a single count. The J gene is TRBJ1-4, the V gene TRBV4-3, with a weak D call TRBD1 (5 bases). Germline values: CDR1 LGHNA, CDR2 YSLEER. Trimming stripped 3 bases from V and 3 bases from J, with 14 bases between. This CDR3 spans 16 amino acids. This CDR3 reads CASSQGLAGANEKLFF. CDR3 in DNA: TGCGCCAGCAGCCAGGGTCTCGCGGGGGCTAATGAAAAACTGTTTTTT.